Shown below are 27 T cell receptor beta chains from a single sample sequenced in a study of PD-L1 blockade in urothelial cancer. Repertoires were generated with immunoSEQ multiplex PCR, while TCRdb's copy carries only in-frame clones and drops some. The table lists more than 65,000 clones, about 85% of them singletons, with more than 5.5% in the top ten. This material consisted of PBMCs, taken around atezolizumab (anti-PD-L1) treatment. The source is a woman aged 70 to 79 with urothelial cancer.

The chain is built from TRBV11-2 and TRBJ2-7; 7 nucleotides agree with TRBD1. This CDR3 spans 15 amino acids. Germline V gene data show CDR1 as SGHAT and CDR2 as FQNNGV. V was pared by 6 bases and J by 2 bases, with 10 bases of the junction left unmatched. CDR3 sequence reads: CASRAPGTAPYEQYF. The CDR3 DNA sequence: TGTGCCAGCAGGGCTCCCGGGACAGCCCCCTACGAGCAGTACTTC. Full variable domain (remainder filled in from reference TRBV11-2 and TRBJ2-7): EAGVAQSPRYKIIEKRQSVAFWCNPISGHATLYWYQQILGQGPKLLIQFQNNGVVDDSQLPKDRFSAERLKGVDSTLKIQPAKLEDSAVYLCASRAPGTAPYEQYFGPGTRLTVT.

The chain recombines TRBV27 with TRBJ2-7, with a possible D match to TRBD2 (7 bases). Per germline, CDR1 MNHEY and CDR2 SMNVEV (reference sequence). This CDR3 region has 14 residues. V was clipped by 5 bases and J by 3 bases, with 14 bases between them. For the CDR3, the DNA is TGTGCCAGCAGTCTTTCCGGGGGGCTCTACGAGCAGTACTTC. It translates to CASSLSGGLYEQYF.

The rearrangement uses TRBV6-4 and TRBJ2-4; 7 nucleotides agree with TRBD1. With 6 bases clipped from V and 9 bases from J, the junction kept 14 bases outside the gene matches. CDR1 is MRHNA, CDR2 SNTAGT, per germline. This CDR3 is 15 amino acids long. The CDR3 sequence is CASSRTGVGKGIQYF. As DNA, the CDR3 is TGTGCCAGCAGCCGGACAGGAGTGGGAAAAGGCATTCAGTACTTC.

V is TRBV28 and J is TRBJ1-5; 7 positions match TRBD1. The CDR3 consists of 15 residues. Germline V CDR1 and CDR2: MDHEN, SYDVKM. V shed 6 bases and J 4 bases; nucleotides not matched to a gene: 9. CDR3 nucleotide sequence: TGTGCCAGCAGCTACTTCCAGGACAGGAATCAGCCCCAGCATTTT. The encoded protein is CASSYFQDRNQPQHF.

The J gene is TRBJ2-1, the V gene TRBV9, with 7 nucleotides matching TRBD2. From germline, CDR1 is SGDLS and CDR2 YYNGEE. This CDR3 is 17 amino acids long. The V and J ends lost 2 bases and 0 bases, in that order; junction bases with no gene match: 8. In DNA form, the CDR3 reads TGTGCCAGCAGCGTTTATTCTAGCGGTAGCTCCTACAATGAGCAGTTCTTC. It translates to CASSVYSSGSSYNEQFF.

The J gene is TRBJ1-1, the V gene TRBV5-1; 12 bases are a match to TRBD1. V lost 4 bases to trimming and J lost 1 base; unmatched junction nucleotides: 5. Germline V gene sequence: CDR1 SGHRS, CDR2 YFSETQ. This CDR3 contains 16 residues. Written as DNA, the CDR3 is TGCGCCAGCAGCGGGGGGACAGGGGGCGCGAACACTGAAGCTTTCTTT. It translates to CASSGGTGGANTEAFF.

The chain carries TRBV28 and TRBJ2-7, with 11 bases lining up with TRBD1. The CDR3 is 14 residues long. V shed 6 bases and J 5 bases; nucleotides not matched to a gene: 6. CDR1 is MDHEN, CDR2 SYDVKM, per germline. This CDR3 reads CASSFPGQGDEQYF. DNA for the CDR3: TGTGCCAGCAGCTTCCCGGGACAGGGGGACGAGCAGTACTTC.

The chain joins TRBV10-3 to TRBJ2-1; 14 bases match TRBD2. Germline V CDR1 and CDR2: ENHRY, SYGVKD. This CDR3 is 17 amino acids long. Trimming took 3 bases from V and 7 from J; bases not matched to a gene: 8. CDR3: CAISEVGTSGSMNEQFF. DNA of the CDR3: TGTGCCATCAGTGAAGTTGGGACTAGCGGGAGTATGAATGAGCAGTTCTTC.

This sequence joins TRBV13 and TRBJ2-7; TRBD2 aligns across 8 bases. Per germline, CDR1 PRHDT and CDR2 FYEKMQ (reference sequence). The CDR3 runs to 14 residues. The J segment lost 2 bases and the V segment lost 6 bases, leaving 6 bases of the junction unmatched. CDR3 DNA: TGTGCCAGCAGTTCGCGGGGGGCCGCCTACGAGCAGTACTTC. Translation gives CASSSRGAAYEQYF. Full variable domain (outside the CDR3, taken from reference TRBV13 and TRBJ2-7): AAGVIQSPRHLIKEKRETATLKCYPIPRHDTVYWYQQGPGQDPQFLISFYEKMQSDKGSIPDRFSAQQFSDYHSELNMSSLELGDSALYFCASSSRGAAYEQYFGPGTRLTVT.

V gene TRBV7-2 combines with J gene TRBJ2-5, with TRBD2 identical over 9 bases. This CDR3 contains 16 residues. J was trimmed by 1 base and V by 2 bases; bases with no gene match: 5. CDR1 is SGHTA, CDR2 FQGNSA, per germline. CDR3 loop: CASSLLGGGVQETQYF. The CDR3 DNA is TGTGCCAGCAGCTTACTTGGCGGGGGGGTCCAAGAGACCCAGTACTTC.

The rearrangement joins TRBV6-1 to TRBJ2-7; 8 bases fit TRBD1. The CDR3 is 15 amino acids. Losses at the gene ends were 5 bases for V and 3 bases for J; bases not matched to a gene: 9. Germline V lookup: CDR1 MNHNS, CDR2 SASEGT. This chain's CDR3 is CASSQTGVGSYEQYF. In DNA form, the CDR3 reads TGTGCCAGCAGTCAGACAGGGGTGGGGAGCTACGAGCAGTACTTC.

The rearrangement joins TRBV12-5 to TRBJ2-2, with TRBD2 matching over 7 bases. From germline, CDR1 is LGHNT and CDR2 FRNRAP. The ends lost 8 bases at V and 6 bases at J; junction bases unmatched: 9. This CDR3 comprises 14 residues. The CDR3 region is CASLAGGSAGELFF. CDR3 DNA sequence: TGTGCTAGTCTCGCCGGGGGGTCGGCCGGGGAGCTGTTTTTT.

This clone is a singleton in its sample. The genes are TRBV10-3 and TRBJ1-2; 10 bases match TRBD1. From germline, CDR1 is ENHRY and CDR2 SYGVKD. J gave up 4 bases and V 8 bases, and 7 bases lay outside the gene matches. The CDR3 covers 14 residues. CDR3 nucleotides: TGTGCCATCGGACGACAGGGGGCCAGCTATGGCTACACCTTC. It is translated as CAIGRQGASYGYTF.

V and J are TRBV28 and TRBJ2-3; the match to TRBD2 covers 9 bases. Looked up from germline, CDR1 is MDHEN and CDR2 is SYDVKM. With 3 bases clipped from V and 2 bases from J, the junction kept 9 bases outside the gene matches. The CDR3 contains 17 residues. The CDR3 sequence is CASSFDGGRAFTDTQYF. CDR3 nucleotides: TGTGCCAGCAGTTTTGATGGCGGGAGGGCCTTCACAGATACGCAGTATTTT.

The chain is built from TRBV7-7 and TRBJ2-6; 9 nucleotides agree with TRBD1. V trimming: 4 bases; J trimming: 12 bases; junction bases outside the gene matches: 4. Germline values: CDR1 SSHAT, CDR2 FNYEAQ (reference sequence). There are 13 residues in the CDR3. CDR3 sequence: CASSSGQGRVLTF. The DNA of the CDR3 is TGTGCCAGCAGCTCCGGACAGGGGCGCGTCCTGACTTTC.

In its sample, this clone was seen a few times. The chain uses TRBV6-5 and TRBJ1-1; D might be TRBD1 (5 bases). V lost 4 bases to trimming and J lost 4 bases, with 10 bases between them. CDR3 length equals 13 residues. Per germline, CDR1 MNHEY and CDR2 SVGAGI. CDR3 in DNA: TGTGCCAGCAGTTTCCGGACAATCACTGAAGCTTTCTTT. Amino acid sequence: CASSFRTITEAFF.

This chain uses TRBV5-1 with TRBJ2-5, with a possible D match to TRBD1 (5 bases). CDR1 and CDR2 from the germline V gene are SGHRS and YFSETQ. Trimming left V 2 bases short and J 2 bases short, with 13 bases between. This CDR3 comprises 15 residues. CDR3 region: CASSLNQGWQETQYF. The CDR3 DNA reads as TGCGCCAGCAGCTTAAATCAGGGTTGGCAAGAGACCCAGTACTTC.

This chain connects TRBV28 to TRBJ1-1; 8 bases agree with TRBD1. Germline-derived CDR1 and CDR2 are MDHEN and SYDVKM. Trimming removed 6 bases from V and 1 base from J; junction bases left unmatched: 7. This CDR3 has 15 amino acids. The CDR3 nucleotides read TGTGCCAGCAGCCTCGGTGGGACAGGGAACACTGAAGCTTTCTTT. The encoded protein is CASSLGGTGNTEAFF. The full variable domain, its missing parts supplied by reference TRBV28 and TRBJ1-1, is DVKVTQSSRYLVKRTGEKVFLECVQDMDHENMFWYRQDPGLGLRLIYFSYDVKMKEKGDIPEGYSVSREKKERFSLILESASTNQTSMYLCASSLGGTGNTEAFFGQGTRLTVV.

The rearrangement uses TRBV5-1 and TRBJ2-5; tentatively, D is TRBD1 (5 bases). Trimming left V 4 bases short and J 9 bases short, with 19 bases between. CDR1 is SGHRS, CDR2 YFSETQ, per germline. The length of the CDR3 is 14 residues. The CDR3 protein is CASSPGQGQWAQYF. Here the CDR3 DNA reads TGCGCCAGCAGCCCTGGACAAGGACAATGGGCCCAGTACTTC.

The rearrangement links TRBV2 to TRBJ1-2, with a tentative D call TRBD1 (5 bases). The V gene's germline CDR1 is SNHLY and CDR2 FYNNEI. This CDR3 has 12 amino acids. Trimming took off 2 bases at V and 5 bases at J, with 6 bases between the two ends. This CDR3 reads CASSERGYGYTF. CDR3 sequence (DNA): TGTGCCAGCAGTGAACGGGGGTATGGCTACACCTTC.

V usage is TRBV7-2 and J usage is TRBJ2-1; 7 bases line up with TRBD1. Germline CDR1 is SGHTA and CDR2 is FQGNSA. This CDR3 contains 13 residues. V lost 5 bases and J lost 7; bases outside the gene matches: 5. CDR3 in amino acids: CASSKDRSNEQFF. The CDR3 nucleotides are TGTGCCAGCAGCAAGGACAGGTCAAATGAGCAGTTCTTC. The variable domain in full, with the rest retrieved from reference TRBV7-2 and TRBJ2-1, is GAGVSQSPSNKVTEKGKDVELRCDPISGHTALYWYRQSLGQGLEFLIYFQGNSAPDKSGLPSDRFSAERTGGSVSTLTIQRTQQEDSAVYLCASSKDRSNEQFFGPGTRLTVL.

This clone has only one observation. The CDR3 reads CASSLVTGGSNEQFF. CDR3 bases: TGTGCCAGCAGCTTAGTTACGGGAGGGAGCAATGAGCAGTTCTTC. This chain connects TRBV11-2 to TRBJ2-1; 8 nucleotides align to TRBD2. The ends lost 1 base at V and 6 bases at J; junction bases unmatched: 5. The CDR3 consists of 15 residues. The germline gives CDR1 SGHAT, CDR2 FQNNGV.

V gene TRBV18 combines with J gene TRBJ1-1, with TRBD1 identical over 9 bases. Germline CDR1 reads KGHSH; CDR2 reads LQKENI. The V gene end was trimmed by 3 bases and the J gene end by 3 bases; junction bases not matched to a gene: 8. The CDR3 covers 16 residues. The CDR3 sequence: CASSPSGQGQDTEAFF. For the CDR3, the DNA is TGTGCCAGCTCACCGTCCGGACAGGGGCAGGACACTGAAGCTTTCTTT.

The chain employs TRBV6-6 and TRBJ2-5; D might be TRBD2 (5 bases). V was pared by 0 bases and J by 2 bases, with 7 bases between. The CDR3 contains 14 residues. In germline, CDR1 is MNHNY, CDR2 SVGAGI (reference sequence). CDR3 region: CASSYSGGQETQYF. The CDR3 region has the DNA TGTGCCAGCAGTTACTCTGGCGGGCAAGAGACCCAGTACTTC.

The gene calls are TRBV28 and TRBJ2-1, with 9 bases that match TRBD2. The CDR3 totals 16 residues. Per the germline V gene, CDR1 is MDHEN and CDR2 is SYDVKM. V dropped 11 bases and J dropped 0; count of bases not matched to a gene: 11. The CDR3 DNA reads TGTGCCTCATGCAGGATTAGCGGGGGCTCCTACAATGAGCAGTTCTTC. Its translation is CASCRISGGSYNEQFF.

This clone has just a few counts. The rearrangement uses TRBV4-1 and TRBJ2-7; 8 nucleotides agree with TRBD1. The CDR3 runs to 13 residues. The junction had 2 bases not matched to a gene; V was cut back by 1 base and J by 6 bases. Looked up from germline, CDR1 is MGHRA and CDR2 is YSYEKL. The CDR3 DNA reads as TGCGCCAGCAGCCAAGGGGACAGGACCGAGCAGTACTTC. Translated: CASSQGDRTEQYF.

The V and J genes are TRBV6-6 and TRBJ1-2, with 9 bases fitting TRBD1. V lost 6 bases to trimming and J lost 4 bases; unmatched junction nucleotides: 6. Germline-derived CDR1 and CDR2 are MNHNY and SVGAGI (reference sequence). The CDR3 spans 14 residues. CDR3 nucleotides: TGTGCCAGCAGCAACGACAGGGGGGTCTATGGCTACACCTTC. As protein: CASSNDRGVYGYTF.